Shown below are 29 T cell receptor beta chains from a single sample sequenced in a study of blood T cell repertoires in COVID-19 (dated by TCRdb to about 2020). Library creation used the immunoSEQ multiplex PCR assay. TCRdb stores this immuneACCESS table with in-frame sequences only. Part of the clones is absent; in the studies checked, under half of the shortfall reflects unresolved V genes, and no reason is known for the rest. The sample records approximately 290,000 clones, about 91% of which are singletons. Together, the top ten hold roughly an eighth of the sample. Source material: peripheral blood. The receptor source for this set is a woman in her sixties with acute or convalescent COVID-19.

This chain links TRBV27 with TRBJ1-5; tentatively, D is TRBD1 (5 bases). Germline V CDR1 and CDR2: MNHEY, SMNVEV (reference sequence). This CDR3 comprises 14 residues. V was trimmed by 5 bases and J by 2 bases, leaving 10 bases between them. The CDR3 sequence is CASSVRAGNQPQHF. The CDR3 DNA reads as TGTGCCAGCAGTGTCAGGGCGGGCAATCAGCCCCAGCATTTT.

J is TRBJ1-2 and V is TRBV27, with D tentatively TRBD1 (6 bases). The length of the CDR3 is 14 residues. Germline V gene data show CDR1 as MNHEY and CDR2 as SMNVEV (reference sequence). The V gene lost 6 bases and the J gene lost 8 bases, with 19 bases spanning the gap. The CDR3 DNA sequence: TGTGCCAGCAGAACCTTCGACAGGTCGGGGGGCTACACCTTC. It codes for CASRTFDRSGGYTF.

CDR3 sequence: CASSLVSNIQYF. Written as DNA, the CDR3 is TGTGCCAGCAGCTTGGTTTCGAACATTCAGTACTTC. The V gene is TRBV5-8, the J gene TRBJ2-4; D uncertain. V gave up 0 bases and J gave up 7 bases, with 5 bases separating them. Germline V gene lookup returns CDR1 SGHTS and CDR2 YDEGEE. The CDR3 has 12 amino acids.

The rearrangement links TRBV13 to TRBJ2-7; D call uncertain. Trimming removed 5 bases from V and 4 bases from J, with 6 bases in between. This CDR3 contains 11 residues. CDR1 is PRHDT and CDR2 is FYEKMQ in the germline V gene (reference sequence). CDR3 in amino acids: CASSPRYEQYF. The CDR3 region has the DNA TGTGCCAGCAGCCCGCGTTACGAGCAGTACTTC.

J is TRBJ2-7 and V is TRBV3-1 (or the pseudogene TRBV3-2); D perhaps matches TRBD2 (5 bases). Trimming stripped 8 bases from V and 5 bases from J, with 10 bases between. This CDR3 contains 11 residues. Germline lookup yields CDR1 LGHDT and CDR2 YNNKEL (reference sequence). DNA for the CDR3: TGTGCCAGCCGCGGGCTCCACGAGCAGTACTTC. This gives the protein CASRGLHEQYF.

This chain uses TRBV27 with TRBJ2-7; maybe TRBD2 (6 bases). The CDR3 sequence is 14 residues long. Germline V lookup: CDR1 MNHEY, CDR2 SMNVEV (reference sequence). Trimming cost V 4 bases and J 2 bases, with 12 bases left between them. CDR3 bases: TGTGCCAGCAGTTGGGCGGCGGGGACCTACGAGCAGTACTTC. Its translation: CASSWAAGTYEQYF.

The chain recombines TRBV10-1 with TRBJ1-3; 10 bases line up with TRBD1. Trimming removed 2 bases from V and 1 base from J; junction bases left unmatched: 2. Per the germline V gene, CDR1 is WNHNN and CDR2 is SYGVQD (reference sequence). The CDR3 spans 16 residues. CDR3 protein: CASSEDRGLSGNTIYF. As DNA, the CDR3 is TGCGCCAGCAGTGAGGACAGGGGGCTATCTGGAAACACCATATATTTT.

V usage is TRBV28 and J usage is TRBJ2-7, with a weak D call TRBD1 (6 bases). This CDR3 region has 14 residues. The V and J ends lost 5 bases and 4 bases respectively, with 15 bases between them. The germline V gene encodes CDR1 MDHEN and CDR2 SYDVKM. CDR3 coding DNA: TGTGCCAGCAGTCGTTCGGGGACACTATACGAGCAGTACTTC. The encoded protein is CASSRSGTLYEQYF.

To note about this clone: The junction differs from germline at one of its ends, possibly a read error. This sequence joins TRBV7-7 and TRBJ2-1; 8 bases align to TRBD1. The germline V gene encodes CDR1 SSHAT and CDR2 FNYEAQ (reference sequence). The CDR3 covers 15 residues. CDR3 protein: CASSLGQGRHNEQFF. CDR3 in DNA: TGTGCTAGCAGCTTAGGACAGGGAAGGCACAATGAGCAGTTCTTC.

The gene calls are TRBV3-1 (or the pseudogene TRBV3-2) and TRBJ1-2; TRBD1 matches 9 bases. The V gene end was trimmed by 5 bases and the J gene end by 7 bases; junction bases not matched to a gene: 11. Germline assignment: CDR1 LGHDT and CDR2 YNNKEL (reference sequence). This CDR3 is built from 15 residues. CDR3 DNA: TGTGCCAGCAGCAAAACAGGGGGCGGACGCTCTGGCTACACCTTC. Translated, it gives CASSKTGGGRSGYTF.

The CDR3 reads CASSTTGFNTEAFF. DNA for the CDR3: TGTGCCAGTAGTACAACAGGGTTTAACACTGAAGCTTTCTTT. The chain combines TRBV19 with TRBJ1-1; D might be TRBD1 (6 bases). CDR1 and CDR2 (germline): LNHDA, SQIVND (reference sequence). The CDR3 is 14 amino acids. Trimming stripped 4 bases from V and 2 bases from J, with 11 bases between.

This chain connects TRBV28 to TRBJ2-1; TRBD1 agrees at 9 bases. The CDR3 is 15 residues long. Per germline, CDR1 MDHEN and CDR2 SYDVKM. V gave up 5 bases and J gave up 8 bases; unmatched junction bases: 10. The DNA of the CDR3 is TGTGCCAGCAGTCTCCCCGGGACAGGGAGAGATGAGCAGTTCTTC. As protein: CASSLPGTGRDEQFF.

The chain is built from TRBV19 and TRBJ2-7; TRBD1 matches at 7 bases. The germline CDR1 and CDR2 sequences are LNHDA and SQIVND (reference sequence). Unmatched junction bases numbered 9, after V lost 3 bases and J lost 4 bases. The CDR3 is 15 amino acids. CDR3 nucleotide sequence: TGTGCCAGTAGTATCGTCTTAAACAGGGGTTACGAGCAGTACTTC. Translating gives CASSIVLNRGYEQYF.

Here the CDR3 reads CASSLGLAGPSSYEQYF. The CDR3 bases are TGTGCCAGCAGCTTGGGACTAGCGGGCCCGAGCTCCTACGAGCAGTACTTC. The rearrangement uses TRBV5-4 and TRBJ2-7; TRBD2 matches at 10 bases. This CDR3 region has 17 residues. The J segment lost 0 bases and the V segment lost 0 bases, leaving 6 bases of the junction unmatched. Germline CDR1 is SGHNT and CDR2 is YYREEE (reference sequence).

The chain is built from TRBV11-2 and TRBJ2-1, with D tentatively TRBD2 (5 bases). Per germline, CDR1 SGHAT and CDR2 FQNNGV. Between the trimmed V and J ends, which lost 1 base and 7 bases, there was a span of 11 bases. This CDR3 has 14 residues. The CDR3, as DNA: TGTGCCAGCAGCTTAGCGGAGCGGCTTAATGAGCAGTTCTTC. As protein: CASSLAERLNEQFF. The full variable domain, its missing parts supplied by reference TRBV11-2 and TRBJ2-1, is EAGVAQSPRYKIIEKRQSVAFWCNPISGHATLYWYQQILGQGPKLLIQFQNNGVVDDSQLPKDRFSAERLKGVDSTLKIQPAKLEDSAVYLCASSLAERLNEQFFGPGTRLTVL.

J is TRBJ2-1 and V is TRBV3-1 (or the pseudogene TRBV3-2), with TRBD1 identical over 8 bases. J lost 3 bases, V lost 4 bases, and 5 bases had no gene match. The germline V gene encodes CDR1 LGHDT and CDR2 YNNKEL (reference sequence). The CDR3 consists of 15 residues. CDR3 loop: CASSLSGGVYNEQFF. The CDR3 DNA follows: TGTGCCAGCAGCCTCTCAGGGGGCGTCTACAATGAGCAGTTCTTC.

This sequence joins TRBV7-2 and TRBJ1-2; 10 positions agree with TRBD1. Looked up from germline, CDR1 is SGHTA and CDR2 is FQGNSA. The CDR3 length is 14 residues. Losses at the gene ends were 5 bases for V and 6 bases for J; bases not matched to a gene: 6. This chain's CDR3 is CASSTRQGADGYTF. The CDR3 DNA follows: TGTGCCAGCAGCACCAGACAGGGGGCCGATGGCTACACCTTC. Filled out from reference TRBV7-2 and TRBJ1-2, the complete variable domain reads GAGVSQSPSNKVTEKGKDVELRCDPISGHTALYWYRQSLGQGLEFLIYFQGNSAPDKSGLPSDRFSAERTGGSVSTLTIQRTQQEDSAVYLCASSTRQGADGYTFGSGTRLTVV.

This rearrangement joins TRBV4-1 to TRBJ2-2, with a weak D call TRBD1 (5 bases). V lost 4 bases to trimming and J lost 1 base, with 16 bases between them. The CDR3 contains 17 residues. In germline, CDR1 is MGHRA, CDR2 YSYEKL. The CDR3 spells CASSPGFLRLNTGELFF. CDR3 nucleotide sequence: TGCGCCAGCAGCCCAGGGTTTTTGCGTCTGAACACCGGGGAGCTGTTTTTT.

The sample holds one count of this clone. The DNA for the CDR3 is TGTGCCAGCAGCTCCCTCCTCTCCTACAATGAGCAGTTCTTC. Encoded protein: CASSSLLSYNEQFF. The chain links TRBV2 to TRBJ2-1; no definite D call. With 6 bases removed from V and 0 bases from J, the gap between germline ends came to 9 bases. This CDR3 region has 14 residues. Germline V gene lookup returns CDR1 SNHLY and CDR2 FYNNEI.

This chain connects TRBV7-9 to TRBJ1-2, with D possibly matching TRBD1 (6 bases). Germline V CDR1 and CDR2: SEHNR, FQNEAQ (reference sequence). This CDR3 is 14 amino acids long. Trimming removed 7 bases at V and 0 bases at J, with 12 bases between. In DNA form, the CDR3 reads TGTGCCAGCAACAGACAGGCCTCTAACTATGGCTACACCTTC. It specifies CASNRQASNYGYTF.

The rearrangement uses TRBV11-2 and TRBJ2-5; D might be TRBD2 (6 bases). Germline V gene sequence: CDR1 SGHAT, CDR2 FQNNGV. V was shortened by 4 bases and J by 4 bases, with 16 bases between the two germline ends. The CDR3 has 15 amino acids. CDR3 sequence: CASSYLGGAGETQYF. Here the CDR3 DNA reads TGTGCCAGCAGCTACCTTGGCGGGGCGGGAGAGACCCAGTACTTC.

Points on this clone: A junction end diverges from the germline sequence, so it may reflect a read error. The chain recombines TRBV7-7 with TRBJ2-5; TRBD2 agrees at 9 bases. This CDR3 contains 15 residues. The germline gives CDR1 SSHAT, CDR2 FNYEAQ (reference sequence). The CDR3 reads CASSLGGRARETQYF. The CDR3 DNA reads TGTGCTAGCAGCTTAGGCGGGAGGGCCCGGGAGACCCAGTACTTC.

This rearrangement joins TRBV6-6 to TRBJ2-7, with 7 bases fitting TRBD2. The CDR3 has 17 residues. With V trimmed by 5 bases and J by 0 bases, 13 bases remained unmatched. Per germline, CDR1 MNHNY and CDR2 SVGAGI (reference sequence). CDR3 sequence: CASSPLGGGGVSYEQYF. CDR3 DNA: TGTGCCAGCAGTCCACTGGGCGGCGGGGGTGTCTCCTACGAGCAGTACTTC.

V and J are TRBV15 and TRBJ1-5; TRBD1 is a possible D gene (6 bases). Germline-derived CDR1 and CDR2 are LNHNV and YYDKDF (reference sequence). V was trimmed by 9 bases and J by 5 bases, leaving 14 bases between them. The CDR3 runs 13 residues. The CDR3 DNA is TGTGCCACTGGAGACAGGTGGTATCAGCCCCAGCATTTT. Translating gives CATGDRWYQPQHF.

The chain recombines TRBV19 with TRBJ2-1; D is perhaps TRBD1 (6 bases). Trimming left V 5 bases short and J 0 bases short, with 14 bases between. Germline V gives CDR1 LNHDA, CDR2 SQIVND (reference sequence). The CDR3 is made up of 16 amino acids. The CDR3 spells CASSAQTGLSYNEQFF. Written as DNA, the CDR3 is TGTGCCAGTAGTGCCCAAACAGGGCTCTCCTACAATGAGCAGTTCTTC.

V and J are TRBV28 and TRBJ1-4; maybe TRBD1 (5 bases). With 2 bases removed from V and 0 bases from J, the gap between germline ends came to 13 bases. Germline V gene lookup returns CDR1 MDHEN and CDR2 SYDVKM. The CDR3 has 17 residues. The CDR3 is CASSLGAADATNEKLFF. The CDR3 DNA reads as TGTGCCAGCAGTTTAGGGGCAGCCGATGCAACTAATGAAAAACTGTTTTTT.

This chain links TRBV6-5 with TRBJ2-2; D not resolved. V gave up 7 bases and J gave up 3 bases, with 12 bases separating them. CDR1 is MNHEY and CDR2 is SVGAGI in the germline V gene. This CDR3 has 14 residues. CDR3 sequence (DNA): TGTGCCAGCATTTTACAGAAAGACACCGGGGAGCTGTTTTTT. It codes for CASILQKDTGELFF.

There are a few counts of this clone. The chain joins TRBV4-3 to TRBJ2-1; 11 bases are a match to TRBD2. Germline trimming cut 4 bases from V and 3 bases from J; bases unmatched to any gene: 11. The germline V gene has CDR1 LGHNA and CDR2 YSLEER. This CDR3 is 18 amino acids long. The CDR3 DNA sequence: TGCGCCAGCAGCCCCCAGTCACTTAGCGGGAGGGGCTACAATGAGCAGTTCTTC. This codes for CASSPQSLSGRGYNEQFF.

J is TRBJ2-5 and V is TRBV15; possible D gene TRBD1, 6 bases. The V and J ends lost 3 bases and 4 bases respectively, with 12 bases between them. CDR1 and CDR2 (germline): LNHNV, YYDKDF (reference sequence). The CDR3 has 14 amino acids. The CDR3 reads CATSSTGSPETQYF. DNA for the CDR3: TGTGCCACCAGCAGCACAGGGTCGCCAGAGACCCAGTACTTC.